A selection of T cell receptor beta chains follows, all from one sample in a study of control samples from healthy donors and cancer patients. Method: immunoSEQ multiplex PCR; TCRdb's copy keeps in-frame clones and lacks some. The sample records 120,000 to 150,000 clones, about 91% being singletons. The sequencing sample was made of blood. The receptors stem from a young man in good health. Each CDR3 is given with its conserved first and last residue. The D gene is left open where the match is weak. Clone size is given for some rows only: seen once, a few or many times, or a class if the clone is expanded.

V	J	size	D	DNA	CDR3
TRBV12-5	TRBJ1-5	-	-	TGTGCTAGTGGTTTGGGGGGGTCAGCCCGCCTCCTTGACGAATCACCCCAGCATTTT	CASGLGGSARLLDESPQHF
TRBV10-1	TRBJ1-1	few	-	TGCGCCAGCCGGTTCAACAGGGATACTGAAGCTTTCTTT	CASRFNRDTEAFF
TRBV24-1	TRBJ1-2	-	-	TGTGCCACCAGCAACGGACTCTATGGCTACACCTTC	CATSNGLYGYTF
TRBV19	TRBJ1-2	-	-	TGTGCCAGTAGTATAGAGACAAGAAACTATGGCTACACCTTC	CASSIETRNYGYTF
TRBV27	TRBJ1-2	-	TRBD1	TGTGCCAGCAGTTTGACCGGGACAGGGTCGCACTATGGCTACACCTTC	CASSLTGTGSHYGYTF
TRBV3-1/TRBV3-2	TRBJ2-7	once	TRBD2	TGTGCCAGCAGCTCACCGTTTAGCGGGGTGTCCTACGAGCAGTACTTC	CASSSPFSGVSYEQYF
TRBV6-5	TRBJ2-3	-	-	TGTGCCAGCTTCTTGGGGGCCCCGATTGGAGATACGCAGTATTTT	CASFLGAPIGDTQYF
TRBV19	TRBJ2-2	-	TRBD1	TGTGCCAGTAGTACTAGGGGGCGCGGGAACACCGGGGAGCTGTTTTTT	CASSTRGRGNTGELFF
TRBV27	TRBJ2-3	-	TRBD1	TGTGCCAGCAGTTCCGACAGGGCTTTCACAGATACGCAGTATTTT	CASSSDRAFTDTQYF
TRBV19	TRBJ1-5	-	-	TGTGCCAGTAGTATTAGTTCAGGGGTTGATCAGCCCCAGCATTTT	CASSISSGVDQPQHF
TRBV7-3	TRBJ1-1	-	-	TGTGCCAGCAGCTTAACCCCGACAGGGAACACTGAAGCTTTCTTT	CASSLTPTGNTEAFF
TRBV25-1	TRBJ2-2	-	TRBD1	TGTGCCAGCGGAAGGACAGGGAAGAACACCGGGGAGCTGTTTTTT	CASGRTGKNTGELFF
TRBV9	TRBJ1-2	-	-	TGTGCCAGTTCAGGGGACTATGGCTACACCTTC	CASSGDYGYTF
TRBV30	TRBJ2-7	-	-	TGTGCCTGGAGTGCCGCATACGAGCAGTACTTC	CAWSAAYEQYF
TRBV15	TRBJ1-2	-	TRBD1	TGTGCCACCAGCCCCTCCCGGGACAGGGGGCTCTATGGCTACACCTTC	CATSPSRDRGLYGYTF
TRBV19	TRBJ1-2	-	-	TGTGCCAGCACCCTGGCGGGTGGGGGCTACACCTTC	CASTLAGGGYTF
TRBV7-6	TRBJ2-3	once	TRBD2	TGTGCCAGCAGCTTTAGCGGGGGGGCAACCGATACGCAGTATTTT	CASSFSGGATDTQYF
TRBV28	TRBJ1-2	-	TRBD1	TGTGCCAGCAGCCTATATGACAGGGCCCCTTCAGGCTACACCTTC	CASSLYDRAPSGYTF
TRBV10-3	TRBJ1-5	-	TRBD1	TGTGCCACCCAGACAGGGGGGGATCAGCCCCAGCATTTT	CATQTGGDQPQHF
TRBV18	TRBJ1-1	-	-	TGTGCCAGCTCAGGAACGGGACCCCGGAACACTGAAGCTTTCTTT	CASSGTGPRNTEAFF
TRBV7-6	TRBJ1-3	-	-	TGTGCCAGCAGCTTAGGACGGGGAGGTGGAAACACCATATATTTT	CASSLGRGGGNTIYF
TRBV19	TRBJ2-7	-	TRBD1	TGTGCCAGTAGTATAAAAGGGGGCAGGGACTACGAGCAGTACTTC	CASSIKGGRDYEQYF
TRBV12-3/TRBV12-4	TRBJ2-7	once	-	TGTGCCAGCAGTTGGGAAGGGGCCGACGAGCAGTACTTC	CASSWEGADEQYF
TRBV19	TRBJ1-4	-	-	TGTGCCAGTAGTACAGGGGTAGAGGATGAAAAACTGTTTTTT	CASSTGVEDEKLFF
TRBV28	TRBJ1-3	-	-	TGTGCCAGCATAGGACAGCTCTCTGGAAACACCATATATTTT	CASIGQLSGNTIYF
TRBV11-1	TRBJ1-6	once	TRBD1	TGTGCCAGCAGCGAATTAGACAGGGGGACACCCCTCCACTTT	CASSELDRGTPLHF
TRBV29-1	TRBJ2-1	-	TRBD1	TGCAGCGTACACGCCGGGACAGGGCTCGATGAGCAGTTCTTC	CSVHAGTGLDEQFF
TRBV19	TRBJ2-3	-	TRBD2	TGTGCCAGTAGTATCGGACTAGCGGGGGGGCTGGATACGCAGTATTTT	CASSIGLAGGLDTQYF
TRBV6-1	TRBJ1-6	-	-	TGTGCCAGCAGTGAAGCGGGGGGCTATTCACCCCTCCACTTT	CASSEAGGYSPLHF
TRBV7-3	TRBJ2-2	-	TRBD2	TGTGCCAGCAGCTTAAGTGCTCGTGGACTAGCGCGCACCGGGGAGCTGTTTTTT	CASSLSARGLARTGELFF
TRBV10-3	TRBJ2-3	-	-	TGTGCCATCAGTGAGTCATGGACAGATACGCAGTATTTT	CAISESWTDTQYF
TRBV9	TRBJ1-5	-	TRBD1	TGTGCCAGCAGCGTGGGGACAGGAGCCAATCAGCCCCAGCATTTT	CASSVGTGANQPQHF
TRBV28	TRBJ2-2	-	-	TGTGCCAGCAGTTTAGGGGGGGCCGTAGGAACCGGGGAGCTGTTTTTT	CASSLGGAVGTGELFF
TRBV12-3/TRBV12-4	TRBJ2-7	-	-	TGTGCCAGCAGCTTGGAGAGGACAACCGAGCAGTACTTC	CASSLERTTEQYF
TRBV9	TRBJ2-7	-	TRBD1	TGTGCCAGCAGCCCAACAGGGGACCGGGAGCAGTACTTC	CASSPTGDREQYF
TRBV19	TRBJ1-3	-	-	TGTGCCAGTAGTATCCAGGCGGCTAGCTCTGGAAACACCATATATTTT	CASSIQAASSGNTIYF
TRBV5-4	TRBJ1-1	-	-	TGTGCCAGCAGCTCCACAGGGAACACTGAAGCTTTCTTT	CASSSTGNTEAFF
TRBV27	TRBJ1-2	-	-	TGTGCCAGCAGTTTATCGCAGAGGCTTTTGGGCATCTATGGCTACACCTTC	CASSLSQRLLGIYGYTF
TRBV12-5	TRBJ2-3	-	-	TGTGCTAGTGGTTTGCGGGGGCAAGATACGCAGTATTTT	CASGLRGQDTQYF
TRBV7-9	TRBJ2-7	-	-	TGTGCCAGCAGCTTGGTGTCCACTTCCTACGAGCAGTACTTC	CASSLVSTSYEQYF